Shown below are 22 T cell receptor beta chains from a single sample sequenced in a study of chemoradiotherapy in HPV16-positive cancers. TCRdb's table, derived via immunoSEQ multiplex PCR, lists solely in-frame clones and lacks some. The table has approximately 8,500 clones, approximately 73% seen once. This specimen was acquired from a patient who underwent chemoradiotherapy. These receptors all come from a human donor with HPV-associated anogenital cancer.

This clone was observed a few times. The chain combines TRBV30 with TRBJ1-1; 12 bases map to TRBD1. The germline V gene has CDR1 GTSNPN and CDR2 SVGIG (reference sequence). The V and J ends lost 8 bases and 3 bases, in that order; junction bases with no gene match: 13. The length of the CDR3 is 16 residues. In DNA form, the CDR3 reads TGTGCCGGGGACAGGGGGCAAGAGCTGTGGGACACTGAAGCTTTCTTT. It encodes CAGDRGQELWDTEAFF.

This rearrangement joins TRBV5-8 to TRBJ2-4; 14 bases are a match to TRBD2. The CDR3 is 16 amino acids. J gave up 8 bases and V 0 bases, and 4 bases lay outside the gene matches. Germline V CDR1 and CDR2: SGHTS, YDEGEE. The CDR3 here is CASSLGLAGGRDIQYF. CDR3 nucleotides: TGTGCCAGCAGCTTGGGACTAGCGGGGGGGCGGGACATTCAGTACTTC. Variable domain in full (rest from reference TRBV5-8 and TRBJ2-4): EAGVTQSPTHLIKTRGQQATLRCSPISGHTSVYWYQQALGLGLQFLLWYDEGEERNRGNFPPRFSGRQFPNYSSELNVNALELEDSALYLCASSLGLAGGRDIQYFGAGTRLSVL.

This clone ranks as medium-sized. The chain is built from TRBV19 and TRBJ1-1; possibly TRBD1 for D (5 bases). Germline CDR1 LNHDA, CDR2 SQIVND (reference sequence). The CDR3 runs 13 residues. V was trimmed by 6 bases and J by 2 bases, leaving 10 bases between them. The CDR3 here is CASSATENTEAFF. DNA for the CDR3: TGTGCCAGTAGCGCGACAGAAAACACTGAAGCTTTCTTT.

The rearrangement uses TRBV25-1 and TRBJ2-3, with D possibly being TRBD2 (7 bases). The CDR3 is 18 amino acids. The V gene lost 2 bases and the J gene lost 2 bases, with 20 bases spanning the gap. CDR1 is MGHDK, CDR2 SYGVNS, per germline. The CDR3 here is CASSEVIGGGGYTDTQYF. CDR3 nucleotide sequence: TGTGCCAGCAGTGAAGTGATAGGGGGAGGGGGTTACACAGATACGCAGTATTTT.

CDR3 sequence reads: CASSVGYNTEAFF. CDR3 DNA: TGTGCCAGCAGCGTAGGGTACAACACTGAAGCTTTCTTT. The gene calls are TRBV9 and TRBJ1-1; D ambiguous. This CDR3 has 13 residues. Germline V gene sequence: CDR1 SGDLS, CDR2 YYNGEE. The V end lost 0 bases, the J end lost 2 bases, and 5 bases lay between the germline ends. The whole variable domain, remainder taken from reference TRBV9 and TRBJ1-1, is DSGVTQTPKHLITATGQRVTLRCSPRSGDLSVYWYQQSLDQGLQFLIQYYNGEERAKGNILERFSAQQFPDLHSELNLSSLELGDSALYFCASSVGYNTEAFFGQGTRLTVV.

DNA for the CDR3: TGTGCCAGCAGTAATCCAGGGTTGGGAGCACCCCTCCACTTT. The encoded protein is CASSNPGLGAPLHF. V and J are TRBV6-1 and TRBJ1-6; D perhaps matches TRBD1 (5 bases). Trimming left V 5 bases short and J 11 bases short, with 16 bases between. Germline CDR1 reads MNHNS; CDR2 reads SASEGT. The CDR3 loop spans 14 amino acids.

The V and J genes are TRBV4-1 and TRBJ2-3, with 10 positions matching TRBD2. Looked up from germline, CDR1 is MGHRA and CDR2 is YSYEKL. V dropped 3 bases and J dropped 2; count of bases not matched to a gene: 11. The CDR3 is made up of 18 amino acids. The CDR3 region has the DNA TGCGCCAGCAGCCAGAGGGTAGCGGGGGGCTACCTCACAGATACGCAGTATTTT. It translates to CASSQRVAGGYLTDTQYF.

J is TRBJ2-1 and V is TRBV7-6, with unresolved D. V was clipped by 5 bases and J by 2 bases, with 16 bases between them. The CDR3 sequence is 16 residues long. Per the germline V gene, CDR1 is SGHVS and CDR2 is FNYEAQ. The CDR3 loop reads CASSPTVPAPYNEQFF. The CDR3 region has the DNA TGTGCCAGCAGCCCCACCGTCCCAGCACCCTACAATGAGCAGTTCTTC.

This rearrangement joins TRBV6-6 to TRBJ2-5; D remains unclear. V dropped 9 bases and J dropped 1 base, with 9 bases sitting between them. The germline CDR1 and CDR2 sequences are MNHNY and SVGAGI (reference sequence). This CDR3 is built from 12 residues. CDR3 loop: CASNTVQETQYF. The CDR3 nucleotides read TGTGCCAGTAACACGGTCCAAGAGACCCAGTACTTC.

This clone was seen only a few times. The chain employs TRBV7-2 and TRBJ1-3; 7 bases align to TRBD1. With V trimmed by 4 bases and J by 2 bases, 2 bases remained unmatched. Germline assignment: CDR1 SGHTA and CDR2 FQGNSA. The length of the CDR3 is 14 residues. The CDR3 protein is CASSSGTAGNTIYF. CDR3 bases: TGTGCCAGCAGCTCGGGGACAGCTGGAAACACCATATATTTT.

In its sample, this clone was seen a few times. The chain joins TRBV29-1 to TRBJ2-4; a weak D match, TRBD1 (8 bases). This CDR3 region has 13 residues. V shed 6 bases and J shed 7 bases, with 16 bases lying between them. The germline V gene encodes CDR1 SQVTM and CDR2 ANQGSEA. CDR3 bases: TGCAGCGTGAGCGGGACAGGCTTGAACATTCAGTACTTC. This translates into CSVSGTGLNIQYF.

The rearrangement links TRBV6-5 to TRBJ1-6; 8 nucleotides agree with TRBD1. Germline CDR1 MNHEY, CDR2 SVGAGI. V shed 4 bases, J shed 9 bases, and the junction held 5 bases outside the gene matches. The CDR3 has 14 residues. CDR3 amino acids: CASSSETGVSPLHF. The DNA for the CDR3 is TGTGCCAGCAGTTCCGAGACAGGGGTTTCACCCCTCCACTTT.

V is TRBV6-5 and J is TRBJ1-1; no firm D call. The V end lost 1 base, the J end lost 7 bases, and 10 bases lay between the germline ends. The CDR3 is made up of 13 amino acids. Germline V gives CDR1 MNHEY, CDR2 SVGAGI. The CDR3 sequence is CASSYLRRSEAFF. DNA of the CDR3: TGTGCCAGCAGTTACTTGCGACGGAGTGAAGCTTTCTTT.

This clone has only a few counts. The rearrangement joins TRBV19 to TRBJ1-3, with 7 bases identical to TRBD1. Trimming took 4 bases from V and 8 from J; bases not matched to a gene: 8. CDR1 is LNHDA, CDR2 SQIVND, per germline (reference sequence). The CDR3 has 14 residues. The CDR3 is CASSTRATGDTIYF. CDR3 nucleotide sequence: TGTGCCAGTAGTACCCGCGCCACAGGGGACACCATATATTTT.

This chain links TRBV25-1 with TRBJ1-2; D is undetermined. V was pared by 8 bases and J by 0 bases, with 22 bases between. The CDR3 consists of 17 residues. Looked up from germline, CDR1 is MGHDK and CDR2 is SYGVNS. DNA for the CDR3: TGTGCCAGCTGCCCGTCTCGGACGGAGTTAGCTAACTATGGCTACACCTTC. Amino acids: CASCPSRTELANYGYTF.

The gene calls are TRBV19 and TRBJ1-1; 7 nucleotides agree with TRBD1. Germline values: CDR1 LNHDA, CDR2 SQIVND (reference sequence). CDR3 length equals 17 residues. Trimming at V came to 3 bases and at J to 3 bases, leaving 13 bases not matched to a gene. The CDR3 DNA follows: TGTGCCAGTAGTATCAGGGGCAGGGGGGTACGCGACACTGAAGCTTTCTTT. It specifies CASSIRGRGVRDTEAFF.

This sequence joins TRBV18 and TRBJ1-1, with 11 bases identical to TRBD1. This CDR3 comprises 15 residues. J was trimmed by 3 bases and V by 4 bases; bases with no gene match: 4. Germline loops: CDR1 KGHSH, CDR2 LQKENI. This CDR3 is CASSLGQGADTEAFF. For the CDR3, the DNA is TGTGCCAGCTCACTCGGACAGGGGGCCGACACTGAAGCTTTCTTT.

The chain combines TRBV6-1 with TRBJ1-5, with TRBD1 matching over 8 bases. This CDR3 has 14 residues. CDR1 MNHNS and CDR2 SASEGT come from the germline V gene. V shed 3 bases, J shed 11 bases, and the junction held 9 bases outside the gene matches. The CDR3 here is CASSDAGTGSAQHF. The CDR3 region has the DNA TGTGCCAGCAGTGACGCCGGGACAGGATCAGCCCAGCATTTT.

J is TRBJ2-2 and V is TRBV19, with 9 nucleotides matching TRBD1. Germline assignment: CDR1 LNHDA and CDR2 SQIVND (reference sequence). V shed 5 bases, J shed 0 bases, and the junction held 7 bases outside the gene matches. This CDR3 has 17 amino acids. The CDR3 DNA sequence: TGTGCCAGTAGTCCGGGGACAGGGCAGTCGAACACCGGGGAGCTGTTTTTT. Its translation: CASSPGTGQSNTGELFF.

The chain combines TRBV7-8 with TRBJ1-5; the D is unclear. Germline lookup yields CDR1 SGHVS and CDR2 FQNEAQ. The CDR3 has 15 residues. The ends were cut back, 4 bases at V and 4 bases at J, with 14 bases in the middle. CDR3: CASSYERVGNQPQHF. Here the CDR3 DNA reads TGTGCCAGCAGCTACGAAAGGGTGGGTAATCAGCCCCAGCATTTT.

There are a few counts of this clone. The chain carries TRBV2 and TRBJ1-2, with no clear D. Germline V gene lookup returns CDR1 SNHLY and CDR2 FYNNEI. The length of the CDR3 is 11 residues. Trimming pared 9 bases from V and 5 bases from J, leaving 10 bases between. CDR3 bases: TGTGCCAGGGGCCAGATTTATGGCTACACCTTC. Protein product: CARGQIYGYTF.

The gene calls are TRBV19 and TRBJ2-3, with a possible D match to TRBD2 (7 bases). Trimming removed 7 bases at V and 3 bases at J, with 17 bases between. This CDR3 comprises 15 residues. The germline V gene has CDR1 LNHDA and CDR2 SQIVND (reference sequence). In DNA form, the CDR3 reads TGTGCCAGTAACAAAGGGAGGGGGTCGACAGATACGCAGTATTTT. Translating it yields CASNKGRGSTDTQYF.